A selection of T cell receptor beta chains follows, all from one sample in a study of cytomegalovirus exposure and HLA in healthy donors. Clones were sequenced by immunoSEQ multiplex PCR, and TCRdb holds only the in-frame ones, with some missing. The sample lists approximately 44,000 clones, over 70% seen once, with under 3% in the top ten. The sequencing sample was made of PBMCs. Receptors originate from a man in his forties or fifties in good health and CMV-seronegative. Both conserved end residues are trimmed from each CDR3. Fields, in order: V gene, D gene, J gene, CDR3 protein. The D gene is left open where the match is weak.

v_gene: TRBV11-3; d_gene: .; j_gene: TRBJ1-1; CDR3aa: ASSSGFVSNTEAF
v_gene: TRBV27; d_gene: TRBD1; j_gene: TRBJ2-7; CDR3aa: ASSFGQVRTYEQY
v_gene: TRBV19; d_gene: .; j_gene: TRBJ1-6; CDR3aa: ASKDSSYNSPLH
v_gene: TRBV7-9; d_gene: .; j_gene: TRBJ1-6; CDR3aa: ASSLGADSNSPLH
v_gene: TRBV7-3; d_gene: TRBD2; j_gene: TRBJ2-1; CDR3aa: ASSTSRGGYNEQF
v_gene: TRBV10-3; d_gene: .; j_gene: TRBJ2-3; CDR3aa: ATLQIAEGWGTDTQY
v_gene: TRBV11-2; d_gene: TRBD2; j_gene: TRBJ2-7; CDR3aa: ASSMTSGGPLSYEQY
v_gene: TRBV18; d_gene: TRBD1; j_gene: TRBJ2-7; CDR3aa: ASSPVRDRAGEQY
v_gene: TRBV12-5; d_gene: .; j_gene: TRBJ2-7; CDR3aa: ASGLVLSYEQY
v_gene: TRBV19; d_gene: .; j_gene: TRBJ1-1; CDR3aa: ASSSRGEGVTEAF
v_gene: TRBV5-6; d_gene: TRBD2; j_gene: TRBJ2-3; CDR3aa: ASSHSGADTDTQY
v_gene: TRBV5-6; d_gene: .; j_gene: TRBJ2-7; CDR3aa: ASSWTPSSYEQY
v_gene: TRBV29-1; d_gene: TRBD2; j_gene: TRBJ2-1; CDR3aa: SVEILAGVYNEQF
v_gene: TRBV4-3; d_gene: TRBD2; j_gene: TRBJ2-4; CDR3aa: ASSQLTSYENIQY
v_gene: TRBV7-2; d_gene: TRBD2; j_gene: TRBJ2-7; CDR3aa: ASSPTSGLYEQY
v_gene: TRBV30; d_gene: .; j_gene: TRBJ2-5; CDR3aa: AWSVLGWGETQY
v_gene: TRBV6-5; d_gene: TRBD2; j_gene: TRBJ2-7; CDR3aa: ASSYLAGVPSYEQY
v_gene: TRBV5-5; d_gene: .; j_gene: TRBJ2-2; CDR3aa: ASSSYGLGGELF
v_gene: TRBV7-2; d_gene: TRBD1; j_gene: TRBJ1-2; CDR3aa: ASSRTGTEDGYT
v_gene: TRBV6-5; d_gene: .; j_gene: TRBJ1-5; CDR3aa: ASSMDTFRPQH
v_gene: TRBV5-5; d_gene: .; j_gene: TRBJ2-3; CDR3aa: ASSLKAREVGTDTQY
v_gene: TRBV19; d_gene: .; j_gene: TRBJ2-1; CDR3aa: ASSIGLYNEQF
v_gene: TRBV28; d_gene: TRBD1; j_gene: TRBJ1-1; CDR3aa: ASTSTGGGYGEAF
v_gene: TRBV11-2; d_gene: .; j_gene: TRBJ2-2; CDR3aa: ASSLDSEGANTGELF
v_gene: TRBV7-2; d_gene: .; j_gene: TRBJ2-1; CDR3aa: ASSTGRQSYNEQF
v_gene: TRBV27; d_gene: .; j_gene: TRBJ2-7; CDR3aa: ASSFSDSYEQY
v_gene: TRBV19; d_gene: .; j_gene: TRBJ2-3; CDR3aa: ASRVFPGTSTDTQY
v_gene: TRBV11-2; d_gene: TRBD2; j_gene: TRBJ2-5; CDR3aa: ASSLDRGVGETQY
v_gene: TRBV5-3; d_gene: .; j_gene: TRBJ2-2; CDR3aa: ARTPFTPNTGELF
v_gene: TRBV9; d_gene: .; j_gene: TRBJ1-3; CDR3aa: ASSGFRGVGNTIY
v_gene: TRBV7-3; d_gene: .; j_gene: TRBJ1-3; CDR3aa: ASSLAAAFSGNTIY
v_gene: TRBV11-3; d_gene: .; j_gene: TRBJ2-1; CDR3aa: ASSLEGTSSYNEQF
v_gene: TRBV18; d_gene: .; j_gene: TRBJ2-7; CDR3aa: ASSPTGSEQY
v_gene: TRBV7-2; d_gene: .; j_gene: TRBJ2-5; CDR3aa: ASSLFSQETQY
v_gene: TRBV9; d_gene: TRBD1; j_gene: TRBJ1-1; CDR3aa: ASSSGTGGWNTEAF
v_gene: TRBV2; d_gene: TRBD2; j_gene: TRBJ2-7; CDR3aa: ARKGGLADSYEQY
v_gene: TRBV2; d_gene: .; j_gene: TRBJ2-1; CDR3aa: ASSEGAGVYNEQF
v_gene: TRBV19; d_gene: .; j_gene: TRBJ1-1; CDR3aa: ASSTGLTNTEAF
v_gene: TRBV6-5; d_gene: .; j_gene: TRBJ2-7; CDR3aa: ASSRTGTSYYEQY
v_gene: TRBV27; d_gene: .; j_gene: TRBJ2-3; CDR3aa: ASSFYTSTDTQY
v_gene: TRBV5-1; d_gene: TRBD2; j_gene: TRBJ2-3; CDR3aa: ASGLAGESDTQY
v_gene: TRBV7-9; d_gene: TRBD2; j_gene: TRBJ2-5; CDR3aa: ASSRAGGLETQY
v_gene: TRBV6-5; d_gene: TRBD1; j_gene: TRBJ2-7; CDR3aa: ASASGTGVHEQY
v_gene: TRBV29-1; d_gene: .; j_gene: TRBJ1-2; CDR3aa: SVEEGEYLFGYT
v_gene: TRBV18; d_gene: .; j_gene: TRBJ2-5; CDR3aa: ASSPFMSASEETQY
v_gene: TRBV4-3; d_gene: TRBD1; j_gene: TRBJ2-1; CDR3aa: ASSQTWGQGAREQF
v_gene: TRBV9; d_gene: .; j_gene: TRBJ1-6; CDR3aa: ASSPVGANSPLH
v_gene: TRBV5-1; d_gene: TRBD1; j_gene: TRBJ2-3; CDR3aa: ASSAGQGETDTQY
v_gene: TRBV28; d_gene: .; j_gene: TRBJ2-2; CDR3aa: ASNLRQGYTGELF
v_gene: TRBV6-5; d_gene: .; j_gene: TRBJ1-1; CDR3aa: ASSVYSGREAF
v_gene: TRBV18; d_gene: TRBD1; j_gene: TRBJ1-6; CDR3aa: ASSPQGESSYNSPLH
v_gene: TRBV11-1; d_gene: .; j_gene: TRBJ2-3; CDR3aa: ASSLRRGSSDTQY
v_gene: TRBV6-1; d_gene: .; j_gene: TRBJ2-7; CDR3aa: ASSDAGVQVSYEQY
v_gene: TRBV10-3; d_gene: TRBD1; j_gene: TRBJ1-1; CDR3aa: AINYGQGLTEAF
v_gene: TRBV18; d_gene: .; j_gene: TRBJ1-1; CDR3aa: ASSPRLRGEVAEAF
v_gene: TRBV7-3; d_gene: TRBD2; j_gene: TRBJ2-1; CDR3aa: ASSLRLAGTSDEQF
v_gene: TRBV10-3; d_gene: TRBD1; j_gene: TRBJ1-1; CDR3aa: AISETTGEDEAF